A selection of T cell receptor beta chains follows, all from one sample in a study of CD8 T cells in ankylosing spondylitis. Via MiXCR, TCRdb re-called the 5' RACE reads, giving one row per CDR3 protein. In the table there are more than 150,000 distinct CDR3 sequences, around a sixth of which are singletons. Sequencing was performed on blood, either unsorted or a sorted T cell fraction (not recorded which). These receptors were taken from a male donor aged 5-29 years with ankylosing spondylitis or in good health (not recorded which). Each CDR3 is given with its conserved first and last residue. The D gene is left open where the match is weak. Size is omitted from some rows. Given values are once, few, many or a class for expanded clones.

v_call	d_call	clone_size	j_call	cdr3_aa	cdr3_nt
TRBV5-1	TRBD2	many	TRBJ2-3	CASSLRTRADTQYF	TGCGCCAGCAGCCTTAGGACTAGAGCAGATACGCAGTATTTT
TRBV20-1	TRBD2	many	TRBJ2-7	CSARSRDYGHEQYF	TGCAGTGCTAGATCCCGGGACTACGGACACGAGCAGTACTTC
TRBV6-2/TRBV6-3	TRBD1	many	TRBJ2-7	CASSFRDRNSYEQYF	TGTGCCAGCAGCTTCCGGGACAGGAACTCCTACGAGCAGTACTTC
TRBV9	TRBD2	many	TRBJ2-1	CASSVAPSGRNEQFF	TGTGCCAGCAGCGTAGCGCCTAGCGGGAGGAATGAGCAGTTCTTC
TRBV6-2/TRBV6-3	NA	NA	TRBJ2-7	CASSPPALGVYEQYF	TGTGCCAGCAGTCCGCCTGCCCTGGGGGTATACGAGCAGTACTTC
TRBV28	NA	many	TRBJ2-5	CASRMDEGIETQYF	TGTGCCAGCAGGATGGATGAGGGAATTGAGACCCAGTACTTC
TRBV18	NA	many	TRBJ2-1	CASSPPPSNNEQFF	TGTGCCAGCTCACCACCCCCCTCGAACAATGAGCAGTTCTTC
TRBV29-1	NA	many	TRBJ1-2	CSVVWEDGYTF	TGCAGCGTTGTATGGGAAGATGGCTACACCTTC
TRBV6-5	TRBD1	many	TRBJ2-1	CASSYATGGWNEQFF	TGTGCCAGCAGTTACGCCACAGGGGGCTGGAATGAGCAGTTCTTC
TRBV7-8	NA	many	TRBJ2-1	CASSLRPEGYNEQFF	TGTGCCAGCAGCTTAAGACCCGAGGGCTACAATGAGCAGTTCTTC
TRBV7-2	TRBD2	NA	TRBJ2-3	CASSSPQSGRGDTQYF	TGTGCCAGCAGCTCGCCACAAAGCGGGAGGGGAGATACGCAGTATTTT
TRBV18	TRBD1	NA	TRBJ1-4	CASSPVGGEKLFF	TGTGCCAGCTCACCGGTAGGGGGCGAAAAACTGTTTTTT
TRBV7-6	NA	NA	TRBJ1-4	CASSQMGTKTNEKLFF	TGTGCCAGCAGCCAGATGGGGACTAAGACTAATGAAAAACTGTTTTTT
TRBV28	TRBD2	many	TRBJ2-3	CASSSGTSGVIDTQYF	TGTGCCAGCAGTTCCGGGACTAGCGGTGTGATAGATACGCAGTATTTT
TRBV18	NA	many	TRBJ2-3	CASSPAGQTDTQYF	TGTGCCAGCTCACCCGCAGGCCAAACAGATACGCAGTATTTT
TRBV20-1	NA	few	TRBJ2-1	CSARDPARPRNNEQFF	TGCAGTGCTAGAGATCCGGCGCGACCGAGGAACAATGAGCAGTTCTTC
TRBV12-3/TRBV12-4	NA	many	TRBJ1-1	CASSLAGNTEAFF	TGTGCCAGCAGCTTAGCTGGGAACACTGAAGCTTTCTTT
TRBV7-8	NA	many	TRBJ1-4	CASTLKGRGRTNEKLFF	TGTGCCAGCACCTTAAAGGGCAGAGGGAGAACTAATGAAAAACTGTTTTTT
TRBV12-3/TRBV12-4	TRBD1	many	TRBJ2-1	CASTHGRGLDNEQFF	TGTGCCAGCACCCACGGCAGGGGGTTGGACAATGAGCAGTTCTTC
TRBV20-1	NA	many	TRBJ2-7	CSARDTGSEQYF	TGCAGTGCTAGAGATACGGGGTCCGAGCAGTACTTC
TRBV24-1	NA	many	TRBJ1-2	CATSAGYGYTF	TGTGCCACCAGTGCGGGATACGGCTACACCTTC
TRBV9	NA	NA	TRBJ2-1	CASSKEGQPYNEQFF	TGTGCCAGCAGCAAGGAGGGACAGCCCTACAATGAGCAGTTCTTC
TRBV10-2	TRBD1	many	TRBJ2-5	CASRGDRAQETQYF	TGCGCCAGCAGGGGGGACAGGGCCCAGGAGACCCAGTACTTC
TRBV7-2	NA	NA	TRBJ2-7	CASRVTQGVYEQYF	TGTGCCAGCAGAGTTACCCAGGGTGTTTACGAGCAGTACTTC
TRBV19	NA	NA	TRBJ2-7	CASKKEGHGRYEQYF	TGTGCCAGTAAGAAAGAAGGACACGGGCGGTACGAGCAGTACTTC
TRBV29-1	NA	once	TRBJ1-1	CSVERNTEAFF	TGCAGCGTTGAACGGAACACTGAAGCTTTCTTT
TRBV29-1	NA	many	TRBJ1-4	CSVALRTATNEKLFF	TGCAGCGTTGCCCTCAGAACGGCGACTAATGAAAAACTGTTTTTT
TRBV4-2	TRBD2	many	TRBJ2-7	CASAPGTSQEQYF	TGTGCCAGCGCGCCCGGGACTAGCCAGGAGCAGTACTTC
TRBV5-5	NA	many	TRBJ1-5	CASSRTWTSNQPQHF	TGTGCCAGCAGCCGGACCTGGACTAGCAATCAGCCCCAGCATTTT
TRBV6-1	NA	NA	TRBJ2-6	CASSERGAGANVLTF	TGTGCCAGCAGTGAACGGGGCGCTGGGGCCAACGTCCTGACTTTC
TRBV12-3/TRBV12-4	NA	many	TRBJ2-3	CASGVRVADTQYF	TGTGCCAGCGGGGTCCGGGTGGCAGATACGCAGTATTTT
TRBV12-3/TRBV12-4	NA	many	TRBJ1-2	CASSLVHERGYTF	TGTGCCAGCAGTCTGGTCCACGAGAGGGGCTACACCTTC
TRBV5-5	NA	many	TRBJ2-7	CASSLDFRGPQYF	TGTGCCAGCAGCTTGGACTTTCGGGGGCCGCAGTACTTC
TRBV12-3/TRBV12-4	NA	many	TRBJ1-1	CASSPRTANTEAFF	TGTGCCAGCAGTCCCCGGACGGCGAACACTGAAGCTTTCTTT
TRBV12-3/TRBV12-4	NA	many	TRBJ1-5	CASSLALRTHSNQPQHF	TGTGCCAGCAGTTTAGCGCTGAGGACACATAGCAATCAGCCCCAGCATTTT
TRBV6-6	NA	NA	TRBJ2-3	CASSYPGRGTDTQYF	TGTGCCAGCAGTTACCCCGGCAGGGGCACAGATACGCAGTATTTT
TRBV24-1	NA	many	TRBJ2-7	CATSDLYEQYF	TGTGCCACCAGTGACCTCTACGAGCAGTACTTC
TRBV20-1	NA	many	TRBJ1-2	CSDQAVKGVNYGYTF	TGCAGTGACCAGGCGGTGAAGGGGGTTAACTATGGCTACACCTTC
TRBV2	NA	many	TRBJ2-2	CASSEIRVANTGELFF	TGTGCCAGCAGTGAAATTAGGGTCGCGAACACCGGGGAGCTGTTTTTT
TRBV25-1	TRBD2	few	TRBJ2-5	CASSGGAGSGETQYF	TGTGCCAGCAGTGGGGGAGCGGGATCGGGAGAGACCCAGTACTTC
TRBV6-2/TRBV6-3	NA	many	TRBJ2-2	CASRTVSGELFF	TGTGCCAGCAGGACCGTATCCGGGGAGCTGTTTTTT
TRBV15	NA	many	TRBJ2-5	CATGERGQETQYF	TGTGCCACCGGAGAACGGGGGCAAGAGACCCAGTACTTC
TRBV29-1	NA	NA	TRBJ2-1	CSVEERSSYNEQFF	TGCAGCGTTGAAGAACGGAGCTCCTACAATGAGCAGTTCTTC
TRBV5-6	NA	many	TRBJ2-7	CASSLYPGLYYEQYF	TGTGCCAGCAGCTTGTATCCGGGACTTTACTACGAGCAGTACTTC
TRBV5-1	NA	many	TRBJ2-1	CASSLRPLSSYNEQFF	TGCGCCAGCAGCTTGAGGCCCCTGAGCTCCTACAATGAGCAGTTCTTC
TRBV29-1	TRBD1	NA	TRBJ2-3	CSVVTGGSGTDTQYF	TGCAGCGTCGTCACAGGGGGCAGTGGTACAGATACGCAGTATTTT
TRBV20-1	NA	many	TRBJ1-1	CSAGTAGNTEAFF	TGCAGTGCTGGGACGGCGGGGAACACTGAAGCTTTCTTT
TRBV6-5	TRBD1	many	TRBJ1-1	CASSYESGQRNTEAFF	TGTGCCAGCAGTTACGAATCGGGACAGAGGAACACTGAAGCTTTCTTT
TRBV27	TRBD2	few	TRBJ2-1	CASSKSGRLYNEQFF	TGTGCCAGCAGCAAAAGCGGGAGGCTCTACAATGAGCAGTTCTTC
TRBV20-1	TRBD1	many	TRBJ1-5	CSARVWGQGGTRNQPQHF	TGCAGTGCTAGAGTGTGGGGACAGGGTGGGACGAGAAATCAGCCCCAGCATTTT
TRBV27	TRBD1	many	TRBJ1-2	CASSPLGQMGYTF	TGTGCCAGCAGTCCCCTGGGACAGATGGGCTACACCTTC
TRBV5-1	NA	many	TRBJ2-5	CASSSTRDNLETQYF	TGCGCCAGCAGCTCAACCCGGGACAACCTTGAGACCCAGTACTTC
TRBV20-1	TRBD2	many	TRBJ2-7	CSASLAGNYYEQYF	TGCAGTGCTTCCCTAGCGGGGAATTACTACGAGCAGTACTTC
TRBV27	NA	many	TRBJ2-3	CASSFFDGLFRYF	TGTGCCAGCAGTTTCTTCGACGGGTTGTTCCGGTATTTT
TRBV29-1	NA	NA	TRBJ2-1	CSVVGTRAYNEQFF	TGCAGCGTTGTCGGGACAAGAGCCTACAATGAGCAGTTCTTC
TRBV11-2	NA	many	TRBJ2-5	CASSFLSGPQETQYF	TGTGCCAGCAGCTTTCTGAGCGGGCCTCAAGAGACCCAGTACTTC
TRBV9	NA	NA	TRBJ2-1	CASSVGLSATYNEQFF	TGTGCCAGCAGCGTTGGACTGTCCGCCACTTACAATGAGCAGTTCTTC
TRBV29-1	NA	many	TRBJ2-5	CSAGQLLQETQYF	TGCAGCGCCGGCCAGCTCCTTCAAGAGACCCAGTACTTC